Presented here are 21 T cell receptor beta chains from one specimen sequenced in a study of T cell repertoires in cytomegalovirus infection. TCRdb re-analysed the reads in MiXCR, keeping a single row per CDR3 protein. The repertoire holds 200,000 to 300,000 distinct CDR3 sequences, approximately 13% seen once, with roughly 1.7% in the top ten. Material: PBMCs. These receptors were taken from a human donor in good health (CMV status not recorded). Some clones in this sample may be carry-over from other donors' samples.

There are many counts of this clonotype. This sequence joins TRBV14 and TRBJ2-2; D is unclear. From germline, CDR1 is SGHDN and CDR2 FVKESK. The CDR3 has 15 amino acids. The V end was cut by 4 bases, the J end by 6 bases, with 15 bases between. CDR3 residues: CASSLPKAGAGELFF. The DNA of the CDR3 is TGTGCCAGCAGCCTGCCAAAAGCAGGCGCCGGGGAGCTGTTTTTT. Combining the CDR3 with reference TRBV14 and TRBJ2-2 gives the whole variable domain EAGVTQFPSHSVIEKGQTVTLRCDPISGHDNLYWYRRVMGKEIKFLLHFVKESKQDESGMPNNRFLAERTGGTYSTLKVQPAELEDSGVYFCASSLPKAGAGELFFGEGSRLTVL.

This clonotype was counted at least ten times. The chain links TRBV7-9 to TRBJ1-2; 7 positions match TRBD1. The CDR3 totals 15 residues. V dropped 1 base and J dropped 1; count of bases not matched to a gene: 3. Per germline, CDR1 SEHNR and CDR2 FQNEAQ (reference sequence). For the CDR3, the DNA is TGTGCCAGCAGCTTAGAGGACAGGAGTAACTATGGCTACACCTTC. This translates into CASSLEDRSNYGYTF.

The DNA of the CDR3 is TGTGCCTCTTCTTATCACAGGGTTGGCAATCAGCCCCAGCATTTT. It codes for CASSYHRVGNQPQHF. The chain links TRBV30 to TRBJ1-5; D possibly corresponds to TRBD1 (6 bases). Germline V CDR1 and CDR2: GTSNPN, SVGIG (reference sequence). Trimming stripped 7 bases from V and 2 bases from J, with 18 bases between. The CDR3 covers 15 residues. Supplemented by reference TRBV30 and TRBJ1-5, the full variable domain reads SQTIHQWPATLVQPVGSPLSLECTVEGTSNPNLYWYRQAAGRGLQLLFYSVGIGQISSEVPQNLSASRPQDRQFILSSKKLLLSDSGFYLCASSYHRVGNQPQHFGDGTRLSIL.

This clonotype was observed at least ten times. The chain's CDR3 is CASSLEGAEATDTQYF. The CDR3 bases are TGTGCCAGCAGCTTAGAAGGGGCCGAGGCCACAGATACGCAGTATTTT. This sequence joins TRBV7-9 and TRBJ2-3; D perhaps matches TRBD1 (5 bases). The V and J ends lost 1 base and 2 bases respectively, with 13 bases between them. Looked up from germline, CDR1 is SEHNR and CDR2 is FQNEAQ (reference sequence). This CDR3 spans 16 amino acids. The variable domain in full, completed from reference TRBV7-9 and TRBJ2-3, reads DTGVSQNPRHKITKRGQNVTFRCDPISEHNRLYWYRQTLGQGPEFLTYFQNEAQLEKSRLLSDRFSAERPKGSFSTLEIQRTEQGDSAMYLCASSLEGAEATDTQYFGPGTRLTVL.

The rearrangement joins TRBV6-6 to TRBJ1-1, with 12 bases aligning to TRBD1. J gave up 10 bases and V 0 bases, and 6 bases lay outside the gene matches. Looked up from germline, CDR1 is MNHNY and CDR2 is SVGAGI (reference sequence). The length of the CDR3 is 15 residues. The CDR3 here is CASSYSLGQGASAFF. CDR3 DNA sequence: TGTGCCAGCAGTTACTCGTTGGGACAGGGGGCCTCAGCTTTCTTT.

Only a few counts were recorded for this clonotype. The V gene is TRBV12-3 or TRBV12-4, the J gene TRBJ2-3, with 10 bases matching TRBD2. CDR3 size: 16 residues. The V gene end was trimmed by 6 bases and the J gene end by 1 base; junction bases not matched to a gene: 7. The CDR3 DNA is TGTGCCAGCAGGTCGCCTAGCGGGAGTGGCACAGATACGCAGTATTTT. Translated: CASRSPSGSGTDTQYF.

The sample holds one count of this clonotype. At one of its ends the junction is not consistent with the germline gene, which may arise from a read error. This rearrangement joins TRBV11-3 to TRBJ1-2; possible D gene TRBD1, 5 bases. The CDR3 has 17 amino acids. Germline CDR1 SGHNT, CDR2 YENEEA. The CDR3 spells CPSSLGESGLLIYGYTF. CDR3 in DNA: TGTCCCAGCAGCTTAGGGGAGTCGGGACTCCTCATCTATGGCTACACCTTC. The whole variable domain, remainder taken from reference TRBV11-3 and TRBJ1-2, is EAGVVQSPRYKIIEKKQPVAFWCNPISGHNTLYWYLQNLGQGPELLIRYENEEAVDDSQLPKDRFSAERLKGVDSTLKIQPAELGDSAVYLCPSSLGESGLLIYGYTFGSGTRLTVV.

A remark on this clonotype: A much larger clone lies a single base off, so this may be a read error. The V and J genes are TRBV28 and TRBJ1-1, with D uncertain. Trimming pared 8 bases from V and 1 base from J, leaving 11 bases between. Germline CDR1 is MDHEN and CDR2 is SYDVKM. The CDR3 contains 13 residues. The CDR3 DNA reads TGTGCCAGCGGGCAGGACTGGAACACTGAAGCTTTCTTT. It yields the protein CASGQDWNTEAFF.

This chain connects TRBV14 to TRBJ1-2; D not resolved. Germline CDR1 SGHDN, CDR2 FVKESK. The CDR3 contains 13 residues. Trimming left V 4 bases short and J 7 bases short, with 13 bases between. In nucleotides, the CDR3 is TGTGCCAGCAGCCTTTCTCGGACTGGTGGCTACACCTTC. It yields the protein CASSLSRTGGYTF.

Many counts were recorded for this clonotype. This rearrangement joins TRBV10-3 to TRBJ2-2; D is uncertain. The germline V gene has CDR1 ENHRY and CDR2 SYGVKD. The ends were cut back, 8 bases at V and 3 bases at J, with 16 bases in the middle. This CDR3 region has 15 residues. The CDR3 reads CAIGPAQRDTGELFF. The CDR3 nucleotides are TGTGCCATCGGCCCGGCTCAAAGGGACACCGGGGAGCTGTTTTTT.

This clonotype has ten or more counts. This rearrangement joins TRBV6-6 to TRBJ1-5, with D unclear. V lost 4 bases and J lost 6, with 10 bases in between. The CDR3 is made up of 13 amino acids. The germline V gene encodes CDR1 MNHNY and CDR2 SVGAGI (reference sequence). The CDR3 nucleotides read TGTGCCAGCAGTTCGCATTCAGGTCAGCCCCAGCATTTT. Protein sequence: CASSSHSGQPQHF.

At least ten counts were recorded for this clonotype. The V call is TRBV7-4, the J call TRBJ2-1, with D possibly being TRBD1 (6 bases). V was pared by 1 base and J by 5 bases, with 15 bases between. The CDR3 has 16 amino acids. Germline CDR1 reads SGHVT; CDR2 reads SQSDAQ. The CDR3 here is CASSLVTGNSHNEQFF. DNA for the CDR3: TGTGCCAGCAGCTTAGTCACAGGGAATTCCCACAATGAGCAGTTCTTC. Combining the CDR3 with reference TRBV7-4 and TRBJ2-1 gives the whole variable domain GAGVSQSPRYKVAKRGRDVALRCDSISGHVTLYWYRQTLGQGSEVLTYSQSDAQRDKSGRPSGRFSAERPERSVSTLKIQRTEQGDSAVYLCASSLVTGNSHNEQFFGPGTRLTVL.

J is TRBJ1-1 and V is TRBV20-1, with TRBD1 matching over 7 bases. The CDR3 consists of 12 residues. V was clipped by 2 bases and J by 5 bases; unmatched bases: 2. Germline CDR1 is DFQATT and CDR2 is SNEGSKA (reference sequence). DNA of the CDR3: TGCAGTGCTAGACCGACAGGGACTGAAGCTTTCTTT. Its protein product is CSARPTGTEAFF.

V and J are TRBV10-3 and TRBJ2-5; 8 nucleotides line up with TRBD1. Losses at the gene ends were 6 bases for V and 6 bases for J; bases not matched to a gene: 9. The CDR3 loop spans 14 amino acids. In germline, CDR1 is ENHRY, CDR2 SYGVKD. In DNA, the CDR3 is TGTGCCATCAGCAGGGACAGGACAATGAAGACCCAGTACTTC. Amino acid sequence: CAISRDRTMKTQYF.

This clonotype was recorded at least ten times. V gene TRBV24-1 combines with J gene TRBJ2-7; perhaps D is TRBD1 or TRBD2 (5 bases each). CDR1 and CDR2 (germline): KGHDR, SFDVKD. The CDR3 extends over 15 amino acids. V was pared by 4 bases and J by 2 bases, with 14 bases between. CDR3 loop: CATSEGRDGAYEQYF. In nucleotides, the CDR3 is TGTGCCACCAGTGAAGGCCGGGACGGAGCCTACGAGCAGTACTTC.

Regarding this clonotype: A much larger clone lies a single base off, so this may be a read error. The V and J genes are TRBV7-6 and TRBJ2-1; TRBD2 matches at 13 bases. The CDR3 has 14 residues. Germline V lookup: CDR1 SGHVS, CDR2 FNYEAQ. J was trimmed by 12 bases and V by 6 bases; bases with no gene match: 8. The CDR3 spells CASRPETSGRWQFF. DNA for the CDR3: TGTGCCAGCAGGCCCGAGACTAGCGGGAGGTGGCAGTTCTTC.

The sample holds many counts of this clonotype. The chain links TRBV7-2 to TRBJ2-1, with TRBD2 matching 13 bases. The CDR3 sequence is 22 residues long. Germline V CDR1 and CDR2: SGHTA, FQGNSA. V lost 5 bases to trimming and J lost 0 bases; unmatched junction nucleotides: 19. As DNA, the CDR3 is TGTGCCAGCAGCCTAGGCCAAATGAAGACTAGCGGGAGGCTTAGCTCCTACAATGAGCAGTTCTTC. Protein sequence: CASSLGQMKTSGRLSSYNEQFF.

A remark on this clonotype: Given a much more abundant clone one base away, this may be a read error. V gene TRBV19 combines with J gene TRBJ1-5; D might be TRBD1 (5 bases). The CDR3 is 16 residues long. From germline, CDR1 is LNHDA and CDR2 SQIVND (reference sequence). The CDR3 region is CTSSIRQTYSNQPQHF. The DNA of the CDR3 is TGTACCAGTAGTATCCGACAGACTTATAGCAATCAGCCCCAGCATTTT.

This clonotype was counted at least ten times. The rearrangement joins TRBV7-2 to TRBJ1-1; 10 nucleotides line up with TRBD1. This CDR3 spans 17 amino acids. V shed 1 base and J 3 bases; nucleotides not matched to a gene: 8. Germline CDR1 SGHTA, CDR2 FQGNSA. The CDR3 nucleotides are TGTGCCAGCAGCTTAGTAGCATGGGACAGGGGTGACACTGAAGCTTTCTTT. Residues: CASSLVAWDRGDTEAFF.

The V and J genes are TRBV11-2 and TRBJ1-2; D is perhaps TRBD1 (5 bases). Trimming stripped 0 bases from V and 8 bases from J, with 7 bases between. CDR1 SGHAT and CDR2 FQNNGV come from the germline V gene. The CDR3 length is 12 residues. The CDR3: CASSLEGDGYTF. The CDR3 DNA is TGTGCCAGCAGCTTAGAGGGGGACGGCTACACCTTC.

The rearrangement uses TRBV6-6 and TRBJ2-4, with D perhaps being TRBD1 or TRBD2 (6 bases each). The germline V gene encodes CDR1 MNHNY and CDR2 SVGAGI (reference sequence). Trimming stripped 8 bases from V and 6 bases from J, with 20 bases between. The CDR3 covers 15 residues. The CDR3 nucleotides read TGTGCCAGCTCTGAAACGCCGGGGGCGACAAACATTCAGTACTTC. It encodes CASSETPGATNIQYF.